Reported below is one T cell receptor beta chain. This clonotype was counted at least ten times. The specificity of this receptor is unknown. The input lacks base qualities; no much larger clone sits a single base away. The receptor library was made with multiplex PCR. TCRdb shows the sequencer as Illumina HiSeq 4000. To build TCR beta libraries, CDR3 regions were amplified by Arm-PCR using iRepertoire HTBI primers. Before sequencing, the PCR products went through gel purification. In the original analysis: Across samples, 55 to 80 TRBV and 13 to 15 TRBJ segments were identified and used for gene usage analysis of CDR3 amino acid clonotypes. COPE and FqMerger were used to merge filtered high-quality paired reads into contigs. BLAST was used to align contigs to IMGT TRBV, TRBD and TRBJ reference genes, and CDR3 was defined according to IMGT. Highly expanded clones were defined as clonotypes with a frequency above 0.1%. Shannon entropy was used to measure repertoire diversity, and the Gini coefficient was used to measure V-J evenness. Public clonotypes were defined as clonotypes shared by more than one individual. TCRdb reanalyzed the raw reads on its own, using fastp at Q25 for trimming and MiXCR for clone calling, and kept in-frame beta chains. Rows are unified per CDR3 protein, each entry keeping the most common DNA and genes. The V and J calls and clone size come from TCRdb's table, not from the authors' own analysis. The sample includes some 350,000 distinct CDR3 sequences, with roughly 17% observed a single time. Clones ranked in the top ten supply around 20% of the sample.

This sample was taken from a study of regulatory T cells in long-lasting Graves disease (dated by TCRdb to the early 2020s). About the investigation overall: Patients with newly diagnosed Graves' disease had been on antithyroid drugs for under 3 months. A total of roughly 35 samples underwent TCR sequencing: some 13 from persistent and roughly 20 from newly diagnosed Graves' disease patients. The study took place in China and was registered as a clinical trial. Patients with persistent Graves' disease were compared with patients with newly diagnosed Graves' disease using TCR sequencing and RNA sequencing of peripheral blood. The paper as a whole reports these results and caveats: Because the primary lesion, thyroid tissue, could not be accessed, the study looked at peripheral blood alone. The authors noted that the small sample size was a limitation that may lower accuracy. Sequencing and analysis were limited to the TCR beta chain. Preferential use of TRBV28, TRBJ1-2 and TRBJ2-5 was observed in persistent disease, whereas TRBV20-1 and TRBJ2-1 were favored in newly diagnosed disease. Lower TCR Shannon entropy and fewer highly expanded clones were observed in persistent Graves' disease patients than in newly diagnosed patients, which suggested clonal expansion. Patients with persistent disease shared more public clonotypes (around 3,000) than newly diagnosed patients did (about 1,000).

As encoded in the germline V gene, CDR1 is MDHEN while CDR2 is SYDVKM. Counted from cysteine to phenylalanine, this CDR3 has 15 amino acids. The entry retains the CDR3 DNA only, 45 bases that are in frame from base 1. The V end gives up 1 base and the J end 3 bases, leaving 3 bases in the junction not matched to a gene. The time point label, read with the paper, signifies: newly diagnosed GD, antithyroid drugs for less than 3 months. For both TCR sequencing and RNA sequencing, RNA was extracted from PBMCs in TRIzol. The diagnosis of Graves' disease was made according to American Thyroid Association guidelines. Recruitment of patients was carried out at an endocrinology department in Xi'an, China. From each patient, about 9 milliliters of peripheral blood was collected into an EDTA anticoagulant tube. PBMCs were isolated by Ficoll Paque Plus density gradient separation without further T cell sorting. An Agilent 2100 Bioanalyzer and agarose gel were used to assess RNA quality, and a NanoDrop 2000 was used to measure RNA concentration.

The sample also formed part of further work on T cells in Graves' hyperthyroidism and ophthalmopathy. The second investigation adds: Graves' hyperthyroidism was defined as stable when no progression to ophthalmopathy occurred over 18 months of follow-up. Hyperthyroidism patients were aged 18 to 65 years and newly diagnosed, with disease duration of less than 2 months. Any patient with an uncontrolled infection, another autoimmune disease, pregnancy or lactation was excluded. Clinical symptoms, serum thyroxine and TRAb, thyroid ultrasound, and orbital computed tomography formed the basis for the diagnoses. The first round of RT-PCR for the TCR CDR3 was performed with the HTBI primer set and the Qiagen OneStep RT-PCR kit. Most expanded thyroid clonotypes (frequency above 0.001) were also detected in blood, a finding suggesting that blood repertoires may reflect thyroid immune responses. A model built on a 13 V-J signature distinguished ophthalmopathy from stable hyperthyroidism, reaching approximately 89% sensitivity and about 81% specificity in cross-validation and 80%/75% in testing. In validation, the model predicted progression to ophthalmopathy a median of about 6 months before onset, with 65% to 71% sensitivity and just under 75% specificity. To identify TCR V-J signatures that set the groups apart, the researchers used a discovery cohort of 100 patients, made up of 40 to 45 with Graves' ophthalmopathy and some 55 with stable Graves' hyperthyroidism. An independent validation cohort of 18 to 20 hyperthyroidism patients and some 15 patients who later progressed to ophthalmopathy tested prospective prediction of ophthalmopathy. The 100 or so discovery patients were randomly split 7:3 into training and test sets. In roughly six Graves' hyperthyroidism patients, the study also compared T-cell repertoires from thyroid tissue with T-cell repertoires from blood. Once sampling was done, hyperthyroidism patients were given methimazole at a starting dose of 30 mg daily, whereas ophthalmopathy patients were given high-dose intravenous methylprednisolone. Libraries were constructed in a second round of multiplex PCR, after which size selection and purification were carried out. Paired-end sequencing of the libraries was performed with 100 bp reads on an Illumina HiSeq2000. SOAPnuke was used to process the raw data, throwing out any read that contained adapters or uncalled bases, had a mean Phred below 15, or lacked an exact constant-primer or identifier match. High-quality paired reads were merged using COPE v1.2.5, and each unique nucleotide sequence was defined as a clonotype. MiTCR v1.1 was used to align clonotypes to the IMGT TRBV, TRBD and TRBJ reference segments. Analysis was restricted to V-J combinations with a frequency above 0.0001, which covered over 98% of repertoires. The TCS score was defined as the ratio of F50 (clonal expansion) to E x V (chaos), calculated using BLOSUM62-based TCRdist between CDR3 peptides within each V-J. Welch's t-statistics and random forest reduced around 550 V-J features to 13, which were used in a naive Bayes classifier (R e1071). Sample size was not statistically predetermined, and investigators were not blinded to group allocation. The paper reports TCR Vbeta CDR3 sequencing of 140 or so peripheral blood samples: some 41 ophthalmopathy, some 80 hyperthyroidism and approximately 17 progressor patients.

The source is a woman under 30 with Graves disease. Donor details come from another sample of the same person, matched by shared clones. The chain employs TRBV28 and TRBJ2-7; 10 bases in the middle match TRBD1. This specimen consisted of peripheral blood mononuclear cells (PBMCs), obtained at new diagnosis, from a patient treated with antithyroid drugs. This receptor carries the CDR3 CASSLSGQGDYEQYF. The DNA sequence is TGTGCCAGCAGTTTATCCGGACAGGGGGACTACGAGCAGTACTTC.